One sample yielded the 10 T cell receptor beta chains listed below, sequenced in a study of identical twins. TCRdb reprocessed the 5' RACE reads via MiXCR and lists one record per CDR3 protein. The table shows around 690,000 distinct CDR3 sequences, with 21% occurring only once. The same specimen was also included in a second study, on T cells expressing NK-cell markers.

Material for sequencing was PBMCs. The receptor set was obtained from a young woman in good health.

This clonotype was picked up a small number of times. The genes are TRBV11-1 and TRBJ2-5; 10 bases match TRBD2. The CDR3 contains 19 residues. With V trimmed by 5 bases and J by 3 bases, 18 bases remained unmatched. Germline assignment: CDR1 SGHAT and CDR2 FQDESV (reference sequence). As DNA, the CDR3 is TGTGCCAGCAGCCCGAGCGGGGGGGCCCGGGTGTATATGAAAGAGACCCAGTACTTC. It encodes CASSPSGGARVYMKETQYF.

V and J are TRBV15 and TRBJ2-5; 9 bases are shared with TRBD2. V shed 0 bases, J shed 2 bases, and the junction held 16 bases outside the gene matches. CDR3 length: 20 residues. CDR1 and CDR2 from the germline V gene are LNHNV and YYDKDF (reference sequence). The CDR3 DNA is TGTGCCACCAGCAGAGATAATGGGCTAGCGGGAATTCGAGGGCAAGAGACCCAGTACTTC. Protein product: CATSRDNGLAGIRGQETQYF.

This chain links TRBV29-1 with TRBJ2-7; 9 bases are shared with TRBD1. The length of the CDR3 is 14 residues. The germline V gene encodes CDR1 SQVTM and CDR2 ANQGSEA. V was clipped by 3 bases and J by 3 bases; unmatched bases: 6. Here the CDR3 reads CSVDKGQGHYEQYF. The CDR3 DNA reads TGCAGCGTTGACAAGGGACAGGGACACTACGAGCAGTACTTC.

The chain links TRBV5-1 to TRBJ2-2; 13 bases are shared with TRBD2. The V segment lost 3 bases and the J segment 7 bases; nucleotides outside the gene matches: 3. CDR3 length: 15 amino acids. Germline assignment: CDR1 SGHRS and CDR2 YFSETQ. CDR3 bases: TGCGCCAGCAGCTGGACTAGCGGGGGTGGCGGGGAGCTGTTTTTT. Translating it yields CASSWTSGGGGELFF.

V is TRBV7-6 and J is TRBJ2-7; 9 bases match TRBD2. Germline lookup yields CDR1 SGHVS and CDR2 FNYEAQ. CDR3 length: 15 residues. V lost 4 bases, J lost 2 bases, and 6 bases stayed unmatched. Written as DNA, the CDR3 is TGTGCCAGCAGCTCGTCTGCGGGAGGGGCCTACGAGCAGTACTTC. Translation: CASSSSAGGAYEQYF.

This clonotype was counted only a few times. The CDR3 sequence is CASSLGQRGTEAFF. DNA of the CDR3: TGTGCCAGCAGCTTGGGGCAACGGGGAACTGAAGCTTTCTTT. The genes are TRBV5-6 and TRBJ1-1, with D unclear. Trimming removed 0 bases from V and 5 bases from J, with 11 bases in between. Germline CDR1 SGHDT, CDR2 YYEEEE. The CDR3 covers 14 residues. Full variable domain (remainder filled in from reference TRBV5-6 and TRBJ1-1): DAGVTQSPTHLIKTRGQQVTLRCSPKSGHDTVSWYQQALGQGPQFIFQYYEEEERQRGNFPDRFSGHQFPNYSSELNVNALLLGDSALYLCASSLGQRGTEAFFGQGTRLTVV.

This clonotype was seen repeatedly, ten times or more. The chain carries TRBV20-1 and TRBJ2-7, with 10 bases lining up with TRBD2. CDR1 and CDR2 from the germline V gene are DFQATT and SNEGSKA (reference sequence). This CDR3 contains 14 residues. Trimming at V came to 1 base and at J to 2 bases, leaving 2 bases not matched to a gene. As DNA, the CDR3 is TGCAGTGCTAGAGGGACTAGCGGAACCTACGAGCAGTACTTC. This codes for CSARGTSGTYEQYF.

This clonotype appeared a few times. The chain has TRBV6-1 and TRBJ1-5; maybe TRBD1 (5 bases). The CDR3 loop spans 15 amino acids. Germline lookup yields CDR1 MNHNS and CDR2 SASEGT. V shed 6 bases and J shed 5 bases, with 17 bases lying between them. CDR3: CASRSTGLSDQPQHF. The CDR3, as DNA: TGTGCCAGCAGATCAACGGGGCTTTCAGATCAGCCCCAGCATTTT.

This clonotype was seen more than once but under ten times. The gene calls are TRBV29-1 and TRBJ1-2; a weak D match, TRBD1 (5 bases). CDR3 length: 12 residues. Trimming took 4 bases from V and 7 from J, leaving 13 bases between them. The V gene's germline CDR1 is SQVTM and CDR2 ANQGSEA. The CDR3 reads CSVADAGVGYTF. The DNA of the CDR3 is TGCAGCGTTGCGGACGCGGGGGTTGGCTACACCTTC.

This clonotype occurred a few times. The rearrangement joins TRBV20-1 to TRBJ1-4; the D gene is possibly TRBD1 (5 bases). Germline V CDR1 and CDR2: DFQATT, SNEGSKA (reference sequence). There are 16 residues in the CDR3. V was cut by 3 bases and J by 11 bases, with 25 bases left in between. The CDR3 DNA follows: TGCAGTGCTAGGGGCGGGGCAAACGGAGGAACCTACAAACTGTTTTTT. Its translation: CSARGGANGGTYKLFF.